This T cell receptor beta chain was sequenced for a study of OX40 agonist ivuxolimab in advanced cancers. Profiling relied on immunoSEQ multiplex PCR, and the TCRdb table lists in-frame clones only, not all of them. This sample has over 90,000 clones, with approximately 94% found just once. The CDR3 length is 15 residues. Between the trimmed V and J ends, which lost 3 bases and 4 bases, there was a span of 16 bases. Germline V gives CDR1 SGHRS, CDR2 YFSETQ. This clonotype was sampled from an adult with an advanced solid tumor such as melanoma, head and neck, liver or kidney cancer. Sequencing used CD4+ or CD8+ T cells sorted from blood, obtained in a trial of the OX40 agonist ivuxolimab. This chain connects TRBV5-1 to TRBJ1-1, with a tentative D call TRBD1 (6 bases). The CDR3 reads CASSSGPGETTEAFF. DNA of the CDR3: TGCGCCAGCAGCTCAGGACCAGGGGAGACCACTGAAGCTTTCTTT.